The entry that follows covers one T cell receptor beta chain sequence. Its target is unknown. Between the trimmed V and J ends, which lost 3 bases and 0 bases, there was a span of 15 bases. The CDR3 sequence is 17 residues long. The germline gives CDR1 SEHNR, CDR2 FQNEAQ (reference sequence). The sample originates from a study of T cell responses to AZD1222 COVID-19 vaccine. Study at large: Recipients boosted at about 4 weeks or about 12 weeks are pooled. Study-level findings and limits: White British donors predominated, females outnumbered males, and clonal diversity was possibly underestimated.

Method: immunoSEQ multiplex PCR; TCRdb's copy keeps in-frame clones and lacks some. The top ten clones hold 4.5% to 6.5% of a sample with some 140,000 clones, approximately 90% of them seen once. The receptor comes from an adult in good health. V is TRBV7-9 and J is TRBJ2-1; possible D gene TRBD1, 5 bases. Material: peripheral blood, obtained on day 0 of AZD1222 vaccination. The CDR3 reads CASSFPPTGSSYNEQFF. The DNA of the CDR3 is TGTGCCAGCAGCTTCCCCCCAACAGGCAGCTCCTACAATGAGCAGTTCTTC.